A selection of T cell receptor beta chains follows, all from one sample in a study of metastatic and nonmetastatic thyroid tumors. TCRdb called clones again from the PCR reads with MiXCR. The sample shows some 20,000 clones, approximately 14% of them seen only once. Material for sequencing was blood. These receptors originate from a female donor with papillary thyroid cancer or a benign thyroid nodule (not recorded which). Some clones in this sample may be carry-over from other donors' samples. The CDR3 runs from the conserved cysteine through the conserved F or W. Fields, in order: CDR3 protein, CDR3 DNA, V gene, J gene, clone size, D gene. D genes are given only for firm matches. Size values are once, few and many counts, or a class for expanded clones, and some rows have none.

CDR3: CASSEDRVGTGELFF
DNA: TGTGCCAGCTCAGAAGACAGGGTCGGCACCGGGGAGCTGTTTTTT
V: TRBV18
J: TRBJ2-2
size: few
D: TRBD1

CDR3: CAISPTSGSYEQYF
DNA: TGTGCCATCAGTCCGACTAGCGGGTCCTACGAGCAGTACTTC
V: TRBV10-3
J: TRBJ2-7
size: many
D: TRBD2

CDR3: CASSALRLAQDEQFF
DNA: TGTGCCAGTAGTGCCCTGCGTTTAGCCCAGGATGAGCAGTTCTTC
V: TRBV19
J: TRBJ2-1
size: many
D: .

CDR3: CASSQDMVGSITGELFF
DNA: TGTGCCAGCAGCCAAGATATGGTTGGCAGTATCACCGGGGAGCTGTTTTTT
V: TRBV14
J: TRBJ2-2
size: .
D: .

CDR3: CASSLVAAQETQYF
DNA: TGTGCCAGCAGTTTAGTGGCAGCTCAAGAGACCCAGTACTTC
V: TRBV28
J: TRBJ2-5
size: many
D: .

CDR3: CSARGSRPAFF
DNA: TGCAGTGCTAGAGGTTCCAGGCCGGCTTTCTTT
V: TRBV20-1
J: TRBJ1-1
size: .
D: .

CDR3: CAWVAAPGNTIYF
DNA: TGTGCCTGGGTAGCCGCTCCTGGAAACACCATATATTTT
V: TRBV30
J: TRBJ1-3
size: many
D: .

CDR3: CASSLSSGGAKEQYF
DNA: TGTGCCAGCAGCTTGAGTAGCGGGGGGGCCAAAGAGCAGTACTTC
V: TRBV5-4
J: TRBJ2-7
size: many
D: TRBD2

CDR3: CASSLFQGLDTEAFF
DNA: TGTGCCAGCAGCTTATTCCAGGGGTTGGACACTGAAGCTTTCTTT
V: TRBV11-2
J: TRBJ1-1
size: .
D: .

CDR3: CASSLGVSGTYEQYF
DNA: TGTGCCAGCAGCTTAGGGGTTTCAGGGACCTACGAGCAGTACTTC
V: TRBV7-6
J: TRBJ2-7
size: .
D: .

CDR3: CASSPGGRHEQYF
DNA: TGCGCCAGCAGCCCGGGGGGGCGCCACGAGCAGTACTTC
V: TRBV5-1
J: TRBJ2-7
size: .
D: TRBD2

CDR3: CASAPGVRTEAFF
DNA: TGTGCCAGCGCCCCGGGGGTTAGAACTGAAGCTTTCTTT
V: TRBV6-1
J: TRBJ1-1
size: medium-sized
D: .

CDR3: CASYNYPTDTQYF
DNA: TGTGCCAGCTACAACTACCCCACAGATACGCAGTATTTT
V: TRBV11-2
J: TRBJ2-3
size: many
D: .

CDR3: CSARLASHGNNEQFF
DNA: TGCAGTGCACGACTAGCGAGTCATGGGAACAATGAGCAGTTCTTC
V: TRBV20-1
J: TRBJ2-1
size: many
D: TRBD2

CDR3: CASSATGGAVVTQYF
DNA: TGTGCCAGCAGCGCAACCGGGGGGGCCGTCGTTACGCAGTATTTT
V: TRBV11-3
J: TRBJ2-3
size: many
D: TRBD2

CDR3: CASSLPGGSYNEQFF
DNA: TGTGCCAGCAGTTTACCCGGGGGGTCCTACAATGAGCAGTTCTTC
V: TRBV28
J: TRBJ2-1
size: many
D: TRBD2

CDR3: CASGFGTRRQFF
DNA: TGTGCTAGTGGTTTTGGCACAAGGAGGCAGTTCTTC
V: TRBV12-5
J: TRBJ2-1
size: many
D: .

CDR3: CASSLSGGVETQYF
DNA: TGTGCCAGCAGTTTATCGGGGGGAGTAGAGACCCAGTACTTC
V: TRBV12-3/TRBV12-4
J: TRBJ2-5
size: many
D: TRBD2

CDR3: CASTGRGGSEQYF
DNA: TGTGCCAGTACTGGCAGGGGCGGCTCCGAGCAGTACTTC
V: TRBV19
J: TRBJ2-7
size: medium-sized
D: .

CDR3: CASSTGQLRDTEAFF
DNA: TGTGCCAGCAGTACAGGACAGTTGAGGGACACTGAAGCTTTCTTT
V: TRBV6-1
J: TRBJ1-1
size: medium-sized
D: .

CDR3: CASSYGRELQEQFF
DNA: TGTGCCAGCAGTTACGGACGGGAGTTGCAAGAGCAGTTCTTC
V: TRBV6-2/TRBV6-3
J: TRBJ2-1
size: many
D: .

CDR3: CASSGPPPAYNEQFF
DNA: TGTGCCAGCAGTGGACCCCCGCCGGCATACAATGAGCAGTTCTTC
V: TRBV25-1
J: TRBJ2-1
size: many
D: .

CDR3: CSTLPVGEFVETQYF
DNA: TGCAGTACCCTCCCTGTGGGGGAGTTTGTAGAGACCCAGTACTTC
V: TRBV20-1
J: TRBJ2-5
size: many
D: .

CDR3: CASSLSGSNQPQHF
DNA: TGTGCCAGCAGCTTATCAGGTAGCAATCAGCCCCAGCATTTT
V: TRBV5-6
J: TRBJ1-5
size: many
D: .

CDR3: CASSILGGSGEKLFF
DNA: TGTGCCAGTAGTATTTTAGGAGGGTCCGGAGAAAAACTGTTTTTT
V: TRBV19
J: TRBJ1-4
size: many
D: .

CDR3: CATSDSAGTGYEQYF
DNA: TGTGCCACCAGTGACTCGGCCGGGACAGGCTACGAGCAGTACTTC
V: TRBV24-1
J: TRBJ2-7
size: medium-sized
D: TRBD1

CDR3: CSAKTGGKDEQYF
DNA: TGCAGTGCTAAGACAGGGGGCAAAGACGAGCAGTACTTC
V: TRBV20-1
J: TRBJ2-7
size: many
D: TRBD1

CDR3: CASSRADQPQHF
DNA: TGTGCCAGTAGTAGGGCGGATCAGCCCCAGCATTTT
V: TRBV19
J: TRBJ1-5
size: medium-sized
D: .

CDR3: CASSQGERASYEQYF
DNA: TGCGCCAGCAGCCAAGGCGAGAGGGCCAGCTACGAGCAGTACTTC
V: TRBV4-1
J: TRBJ2-7
size: many
D: .

CDR3: CASSLVAARQYF
DNA: TGTGCCAGCAGTTTAGTGGCGGCTCGGCAGTACTTC
V: TRBV12-3/TRBV12-4
J: TRBJ2-7
size: .
D: .

CDR3: CAWKPGLVPSGEREQYF
DNA: TGTGCCTGGAAACCGGGACTAGTCCCCTCAGGGGAGCGCGAGCAGTACTTC
V: TRBV30
J: TRBJ2-7
size: many
D: TRBD2

CDR3: CASSPQVDSPLHF
DNA: TGTGCCAGCTCACCACAGGTAGATTCACCCCTCCACTTT
V: TRBV18
J: TRBJ1-6
size: few
D: .

CDR3: CASSSQASGQETQYF
DNA: TGTGCCAGCAGCTCCCAGGCTAGCGGGCAAGAGACCCAGTACTTC
V: TRBV13
J: TRBJ2-5
size: .
D: TRBD2

CDR3: CASSQVGARGTEAFF
DNA: TGTGCCAGCAGCCAAGTTGGGGCGAGGGGCACTGAAGCTTTCTTT
V: TRBV3-1
J: TRBJ1-1
size: .
D: .

CDR3: CSATTGTLNYGYTF
DNA: TGCAGTGCCACTACGGGGACTTTAAACTATGGCTACACCTTC
V: TRBV20-1
J: TRBJ1-2
size: .
D: .

CDR3: CASSLMAGAVDEQFF
DNA: TGTGCCAGCAGCTTAATGGCGGGAGCAGTTGATGAGCAGTTCTTC
V: TRBV7-3
J: TRBJ2-1
size: many
D: TRBD2

CDR3: CAISDGGRNTGELFF
DNA: TGTGCCATCAGTGATGGGGGGAGGAACACCGGGGAGCTGTTTTTT
V: TRBV10-3
J: TRBJ2-2
size: many
D: .

CDR3: CATSNFGQGSLVTYGYTF
DNA: TGTGCCACCAGCAATTTCGGGCAGGGGTCTCTGGTTACCTATGGCTACACCTTC
V: TRBV15
J: TRBJ1-2
size: many
D: .

CDR3: CASSQGLAGGVGDQYF
DNA: TGTGCCAGCAGCCAGGGACTAGCGGGTGGCGTTGGTGATCAGTACTTC
V: TRBV4-2
J: TRBJ2-5
size: many
D: TRBD2

CDR3: CASSLEGGGQPQHF
DNA: TGTGCCAGCAGCTTGGAGGGGGGCGGTCAGCCCCAGCATTTT
V: TRBV5-8
J: TRBJ1-5
size: .
D: .

CDR3: CSARDGTYSTMVGYTF
DNA: TGCAGTGCTAGAGATGGGACATATTCTACTATGGTCGGCTACACCTTC
V: TRBV20-1
J: TRBJ1-2
size: .
D: .

CDR3: CASSKDGRYGYTF
DNA: TGTGCCAGCAGCAAGGACGGTAGATATGGCTACACCTTC
V: TRBV7-6
J: TRBJ1-2
size: many
D: .

CDR3: CASSGGQPQETQYF
DNA: TGCGCCAGCAGCGGGGGACAGCCTCAAGAGACCCAGTACTTC
V: TRBV5-1
J: TRBJ2-5
size: many
D: TRBD1

CDR3: CAWTSGLGTDTQYF
DNA: TGTGCCTGGACTAGCGGCCTGGGCACAGATACGCAGTATTTT
V: TRBV30
J: TRBJ2-3
size: .
D: TRBD2

CDR3: CASSLSRVDEQFF
DNA: TGTGCCAGCAGTTTATCGAGGGTGGATGAGCAGTTCTTC
V: TRBV27
J: TRBJ2-1
size: medium-sized
D: .

CDR3: CSVVLTVLETQYF
DNA: TGCAGCGTTGTACTCACAGTCTTAGAGACCCAGTACTTC
V: TRBV29-1
J: TRBJ2-5
size: many
D: .

CDR3: CASSSSWNTIYF
DNA: TGTGCCAGTAGTAGTTCCTGGAACACCATATATTTT
V: TRBV19
J: TRBJ1-3
size: many
D: .

CDR3: CASSPRIGVGSLEQYF
DNA: TGTGCCAGCAGTCCGCGAATAGGAGTCGGGTCCTTGGAGCAGTACTTC
V: TRBV6-6
J: TRBJ2-7
size: many
D: .

CDR3: CASIDRGGSYNEQFF
DNA: TGTGCCAGCATCGACAGGGGGGGCTCCTACAATGAGCAGTTCTTC
V: TRBV12-3/TRBV12-4
J: TRBJ2-1
size: many
D: TRBD1

CDR3: CASTPPPRGAIGTDTQYF
DNA: TGTGCCAGCACTCCCCCTCCCCGAGGGGCGATCGGGACAGATACGCAGTATTTT
V: TRBV28
J: TRBJ2-3
size: once
D: .

CDR3: CASSLWRSSYEQYF
DNA: TGTGCCAGCAGTTTGTGGCGGAGCTCCTACGAGCAGTACTTC
V: TRBV28
J: TRBJ2-7
size: medium-sized
D: .

CDR3: CASSYTSSGAGANVLTF
DNA: TGTGCCAGCAGTTACACCTCCAGTGGGGCTGGGGCCAACGTCCTGACTTTC
V: TRBV6-6
J: TRBJ2-6
size: medium-sized
D: .